The TCR beta chain under discussion was sequenced for a study of Graves' ophthalmopathy and Graves' hyperthyroidism. This clonotype was observed at least ten times. Its antigen is still unknown. Beta-chain TCR CDR3 regions were amplified from RNA transcripts. Amplification began with first-round RT-PCR using HTBI primers, then second-round multiplex PCR was performed. TCRdb itself ran the multiplex PCR reads through MiXCR, one entry per CDR3 protein. Of approximately 460,000 distinct CDR3 sequences listed, around 15% were seen once; the top ten hold about 9.4%. Study-level findings and limits: The model flagged ophthalmopathy progression at about 68% sensitivity and 72% to 75% specificity. Detection in blood was also observed for most expanded thyroid clonotypes above 0.001 frequency.

Pregnancy or lactation, uncontrolled infections and other autoimmune diseases were grounds for excluding patients. A diagnosis was made from clinical symptoms together with serum thyroxine, TRAb, thyroid ultrasound and orbital computed tomography. The TCR originated in a woman in her 30s with Graves' ophthalmopathy. Material for sequencing was blood.

The CDR3 sequence is CASSPSGTANYGYTF. In DNA form, the CDR3 reads TGTGCCAGCAGCCCAAGTGGGACAGCTAACTATGGCTACACCTTC. This chain uses TRBV11-2 with TRBJ1-2; the match to TRBD1 covers 7 bases. Germline V gene lookup returns CDR1 SGHAT and CDR2 FQNNGV. The J segment lost 0 bases and the V segment lost 5 bases, leaving 6 bases of the junction unmatched. This CDR3 has 15 amino acids.